The source of this TCR beta chain is a study of T cells in Graves' hyperthyroidism and ophthalmopathy. V was cut by 2 bases and J by 6 bases, with 17 bases left in between. The CDR3 is 15 amino acids. CDR1 SNHLY and CDR2 FYNNEI come from the germline V gene. Exclusion of patients followed from uncontrolled infection, other autoimmune disease, pregnancy or lactation. RNA transcripts gave rise to amplified TCR beta CDR3 regions. TCR CDR3 regions were first amplified by RT-PCR with HTBI primers. TCRdb called the multiplex PCR reads again in MiXCR, with one record for every CDR3 protein. The sample contains roughly 510,000 distinct CDR3 sequences, 46% of which appear only once. This clonotype was seen a few times.

This TCR was recovered from an adult woman with Graves' disease, either hyperthyroidism or ophthalmopathy (not recorded which). Sequenced material: peripheral blood or thyroid tissue (not recorded which). V and J are TRBV2 and TRBJ2-7, with D perhaps matching TRBD2 (6 bases). The CDR3 region has the DNA TGTGCCAGCAGTGAATCAGGGACTTCCCTCAGCGAGCAGTACTTC. Translating it yields CASSESGTSLSEQYF.